Listed here are 19 T cell receptor beta chains from one sample, sequenced in a study of control samples from healthy donors and cancer patients. Data came from immunoSEQ multiplex PCR; TCRdb stores just in-frame clones and leaves some out. The table has under 80,000 clones, 75% to 90% seen once; the top ten hold under 30%. Sequencing was carried out using blood. The receptors derive from a man in his forties or fifties in good health.

CDR3 loop: CASSSSGTDTQYF. As DNA, the CDR3 is TGTGCCAGTTCGAGTAGTGGAACAGATACGCAGTATTTT. The rearrangement links TRBV19 to TRBJ2-3; D not resolved. The germline CDR1 and CDR2 sequences are LNHDA and SQIVND (reference sequence). V was trimmed by 8 bases and J by 3 bases, leaving 12 bases between them. The CDR3 covers 13 residues.

The V call is TRBV5-1, the J call TRBJ2-4; D is ambiguous. V dropped 4 bases and J dropped 0 bases, with 11 bases sitting between them. Germline V gives CDR1 SGHRS, CDR2 YFSETQ. This CDR3 spans 15 amino acids. The chain's CDR3 is CASSPTTLAKNIQYF. The CDR3 DNA is TGCGCCAGCAGCCCAACTACGCTAGCCAAAAACATTCAGTACTTC. Combining the CDR3 with reference TRBV5-1 and TRBJ2-4 gives the whole variable domain KAGVTQTPRYLIKTRGQQVTLSCSPISGHRSVSWYQQTPGQGLQFLFEYFSETQRNKGNFPGRFSGRQFSNSRSEMNVSTLELGDSALYLCASSPTTLAKNIQYFGAGTRLSVL.

The chain links TRBV29-1 to TRBJ1-2; perhaps TRBD1 as D (5 bases). Trimming removed 4 bases from V and 8 bases from J, with 17 bases in between. The CDR3 is 13 amino acids. The germline V gene has CDR1 SQVTM and CDR2 ANQGSEA. CDR3 loop: CSVAPGTASGYTF. The CDR3 DNA is TGCAGCGTTGCCCCTGGGACGGCCTCCGGCTACACCTTC.

The chain links TRBV11-2 to TRBJ2-1, with 7 positions matching TRBD2. The V gene end was trimmed by 1 base and the J gene end by 10 bases; junction bases not matched to a gene: 13. The CDR3 covers 16 residues. The germline CDR1 and CDR2 sequences are SGHAT and FQNNGV. CDR3 bases: TGTGCCAGCAGCTTAGTGGGACTACAGAGATCCGTGGAGCAGTTCTTC. Encoded protein: CASSLVGLQRSVEQFF.

The V and J genes are TRBV7-2 and TRBJ2-3; 8 nucleotides agree with TRBD2. The V and J ends lost 0 bases and 5 bases, in that order; junction bases with no gene match: 7. This CDR3 is 16 amino acids long. CDR1 is SGHTA and CDR2 is FQGNSA in the germline V gene. Here the CDR3 DNA reads TGTGCCAGCAGCTTAGCGCAGGGCGGGGGGCGAGATACGCAGTATTTT. The encoded protein is CASSLAQGGGRDTQYF. The whole variable domain, remainder taken from reference TRBV7-2 and TRBJ2-3, is GAGVSQSPSNKVTEKGKDVELRCDPISGHTALYWYRQSLGQGLEFLIYFQGNSAPDKSGLPSDRFSAERTGGSVSTLTIQRTQQEDSAVYLCASSLAQGGGRDTQYFGPGTRLTVL.

The chain combines TRBV24-1 with TRBJ2-5; TRBD1 might be the D (5 bases). The germline V and J ends were trimmed by 6 bases and 5 bases, with 15 bases remaining between them. This CDR3 has 14 amino acids. Germline-derived CDR1 and CDR2 are KGHDR and SFDVKD. CDR3 bases: TGTGCCACCAGTTCCCCAGGGAAAGGGGAGACCCAGTACTTC. Its translation: CATSSPGKGETQYF.

V and J are TRBV7-2 and TRBJ2-7; D could derive from TRBD1 or TRBD2 (5 bases each). The CDR3 extends over 16 amino acids. The ends were cut back, 2 bases at V and 5 bases at J, with 19 bases in the middle. Germline-derived CDR1 and CDR2 are SGHTA and FQGNSA. CDR3 residues: CASSLSHSGRVDEQYF. CDR3 DNA: TGTGCCAGCAGCTTATCCCATTCGGGGCGCGTCGACGAGCAGTACTTC.

This sequence joins TRBV3-1 (or the pseudogene TRBV3-2) and TRBJ1-6, with a possible D match to TRBD1 (6 bases). Germline-derived CDR1 and CDR2 are LGHDT and YNNKEL (reference sequence). The CDR3 length is 15 residues. V shed 1 base and J shed 12 bases, with 16 bases lying between them. The CDR3 protein is CASSQVPGGAGPLHF. CDR3 in DNA: TGTGCCAGCAGCCAAGTGCCGGGGGGCGCAGGACCCCTCCACTTT.

The chain links TRBV2 to TRBJ1-2; D unclear. Between the trimmed V and J ends, which lost 11 bases and 2 bases, there was a span of 21 bases. Germline V gives CDR1 SNHLY, CDR2 FYNNEI. The CDR3 sequence is 15 residues long. CDR3 residues: CAYDKMEGRNYGYTF. The DNA for the CDR3 is TGTGCCTACGATAAGATGGAGGGAAGGAACTATGGCTACACCTTC.

V is TRBV6-4 and J is TRBJ1-2, with D unresolved. CDR3 size: 15 residues. Germline-derived CDR1 and CDR2 are MRHNA and SNTAGT. The V end was cut by 4 bases, the J end by 3 bases, with 15 bases between. The CDR3 DNA reads as TGTGCCAGCAGTGCCTCCCCCGCCCAGGACTATGGCTACACCTTC. Translation: CASSASPAQDYGYTF.

V gene TRBV6-1 combines with J gene TRBJ1-2; unclear D gene. The CDR3 contains 14 residues. Trimming cost V 1 base and J 8 bases, with 14 bases left between them. Germline assignment: CDR1 MNHNS and CDR2 SASEGT. Written as DNA, the CDR3 is TGTGCCAGCAGTGAAGTGGGAGGGCTCGGGGGCTACACCTTC. It specifies CASSEVGGLGGYTF.

V gene TRBV7-2 combines with J gene TRBJ1-2; no clear D. CDR3 length: 14 residues. V dropped 1 base and J dropped 2 bases, with 8 bases sitting between them. In germline, CDR1 is SGHTA, CDR2 FQGNSA. The CDR3 here is CASSLEHRNYGYTF. As DNA, the CDR3 is TGTGCCAGCAGCTTAGAACACCGGAACTATGGCTACACCTTC.

This sequence joins TRBV7-2 and TRBJ2-2, with TRBD2 matching over 7 bases. V lost 4 bases, J lost 6 bases, and 2 bases stayed unmatched. The V gene's germline CDR1 is SGHTA and CDR2 FQGNSA. The CDR3 has 13 amino acids. CDR3 residues: CASSSGLPGELFF. In DNA form, the CDR3 reads TGTGCCAGCAGCTCGGGACTACCCGGGGAGCTGTTTTTT. The full variable domain, in which reference TRBV7-2 and TRBJ2-2 provide the parts outside the CDR3, is GAGVSQSPSNKVTEKGKDVELRCDPISGHTALYWYRQSLGQGLEFLIYFQGNSAPDKSGLPSDRFSAERTGGSVSTLTIQRTQQEDSAVYLCASSSGLPGELFFGEGSRLTVL.

This clone was detected a few times. This chain uses TRBV10-3 with TRBJ2-1, with TRBD2 matching 11 bases. Per germline, CDR1 ENHRY and CDR2 SYGVKD. The CDR3 totals 13 residues. The V segment lost 9 bases and the J segment 7 bases; nucleotides outside the gene matches: 5. CDR3: CAMGLAETNEQFF. CDR3 DNA sequence: TGTGCCATGGGACTAGCGGAAACAAATGAGCAGTTCTTC.

V usage is TRBV7-3 and J usage is TRBJ2-7; 9 bases line up with TRBD1. The CDR3 contains 15 residues. The germline V gene has CDR1 SGHTA and CDR2 FQGTGA. Trimming removed 0 bases from V and 3 bases from J; junction bases left unmatched: 3. The CDR3 is CASSLTPTGGYEQYF. DNA for the CDR3: TGTGCCAGCAGCTTAACCCCGACAGGGGGCTACGAGCAGTACTTC. Full variable domain (missing parts from reference TRBV7-3 and TRBJ2-7): GAGVSQTPSNKVTEKGKYVELRCDPISGHTALYWYRQSLGQGPEFLIYFQGTGAADDSGLPNDRFFAVRPEGSVSTLKIQRTERGDSAVYLCASSLTPTGGYEQYFGPGTRLTVT.

The V and J genes are TRBV5-1 and TRBJ1-1, with a tentative D call TRBD1 (6 bases). CDR1 and CDR2 from the germline V gene are SGHRS and YFSETQ. V was pared by 3 bases and J by 4 bases, with 16 bases between. The CDR3 contains 15 residues. The DNA for the CDR3 is TGCGCCAGCAGCTCCGGACGGGGGCCTGGCACTGAAGCTTTCTTT. Translated, it gives CASSSGRGPGTEAFF.

This sequence joins TRBV28 and TRBJ1-2; D possibly corresponds to TRBD1 (5 bases). Germline lookup yields CDR1 MDHEN and CDR2 SYDVKM. The CDR3 extends over 14 amino acids. The V gene lost 5 bases and the J gene lost 6 bases, with 16 bases spanning the gap. CDR3 in amino acids: CASSPQGGFNGYTF. CDR3 sequence (DNA): TGTGCCAGCAGTCCCCAGGGAGGGTTCAATGGCTACACCTTC.

V gene TRBV19 combines with J gene TRBJ1-5, with TRBD1 identical over 9 bases. V lost 0 bases, J lost 8 bases, and 11 bases stayed unmatched. Looked up from germline, CDR1 is LNHDA and CDR2 is SQIVND (reference sequence). The CDR3 consists of 17 residues. CDR3 sequence: CASSIDSSWDREKPQHF. Here the CDR3 DNA reads TGTGCCAGTAGTATAGACTCCTCCTGGGACAGGGAGAAGCCCCAGCATTTT.

The CDR3 region has the DNA TGTGCCAGCAGGGGGTCCGGGGCCTACGAGCAGTACTTC. Encoded protein: CASRGSGAYEQYF. The chain has TRBV5-6 and TRBJ2-7, with a weak D call TRBD2 (5 bases). The CDR3 length is 13 residues. V was clipped by 5 bases and J by 2 bases, with 11 bases between them. CDR1 and CDR2 (germline): SGHDT, YYEEEE.